The source of this T cell receptor (beta chain) is a study of CD8 T cells in Susac syndrome. Reverse transcription of roughly 0.45 to 1 ug RNA used random hexamers. Via MiXCR, TCRdb re-called the immunoSEQ multiplex PCR reads, giving one row per CDR3 protein. This table holds approximately 68,000 distinct CDR3 sequences, about 95% found once. CD8+ and CD4+ T cells from blood underwent TCR beta sequencing, which was carried out in a high-throughput format. The CDR3 covers 15 residues. V trimming: 3 bases; J trimming: 1 base; junction bases outside the gene matches: 6. CDR1 LNHDA and CDR2 SQIVND come from the germline V gene (reference sequence).

V usage is TRBV19 and J usage is TRBJ2-7, with TRBD1 matching over 7 bases. Sequencing was performed on CD8+ T cells from PBMCs. The sequence was collected from a human donor with multiple sclerosis. CDR3 nucleotide sequence: TGTGCCAGTAGTATTTACAGGGGACCTTCCTACGAGCAGTACTTC. This codes for CASSIYRGPSYEQYF.